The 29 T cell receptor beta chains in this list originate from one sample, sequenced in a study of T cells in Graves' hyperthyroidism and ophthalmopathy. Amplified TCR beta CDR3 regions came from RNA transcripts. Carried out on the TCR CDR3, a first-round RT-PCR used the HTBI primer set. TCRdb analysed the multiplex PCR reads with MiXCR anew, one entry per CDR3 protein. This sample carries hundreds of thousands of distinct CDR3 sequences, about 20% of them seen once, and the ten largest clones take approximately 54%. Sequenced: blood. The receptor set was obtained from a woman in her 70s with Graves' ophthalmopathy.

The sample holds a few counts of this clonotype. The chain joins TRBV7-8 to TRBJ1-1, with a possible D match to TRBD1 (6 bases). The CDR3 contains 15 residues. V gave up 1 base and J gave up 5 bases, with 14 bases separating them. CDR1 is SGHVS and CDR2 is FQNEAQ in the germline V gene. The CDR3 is CASSLESAGATEAFF. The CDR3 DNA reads TGTGCCAGCAGCTTAGAGTCTGCAGGGGCTACTGAAGCTTTCTTT.

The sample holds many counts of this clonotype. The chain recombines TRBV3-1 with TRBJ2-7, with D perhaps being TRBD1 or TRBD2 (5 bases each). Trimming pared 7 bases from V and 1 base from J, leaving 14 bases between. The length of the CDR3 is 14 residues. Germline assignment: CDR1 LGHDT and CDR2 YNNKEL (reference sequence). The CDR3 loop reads CASTRGRVSYEQYF. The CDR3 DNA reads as TGTGCCAGCACCCGGGGACGCGTATCCTACGAGCAGTACTTC.

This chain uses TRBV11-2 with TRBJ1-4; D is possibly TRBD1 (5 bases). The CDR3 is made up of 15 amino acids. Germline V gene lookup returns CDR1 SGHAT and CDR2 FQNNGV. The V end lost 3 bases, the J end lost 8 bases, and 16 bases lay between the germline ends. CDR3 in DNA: TGTGCCAGCAGCTTCTCGGGGGGAGAGTACGAAAAACTGTTTTTT. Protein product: CASSFSGGEYEKLFF. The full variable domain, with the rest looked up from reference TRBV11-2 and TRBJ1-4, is EAGVAQSPRYKIIEKRQSVAFWCNPISGHATLYWYQQILGQGPKLLIQFQNNGVVDDSQLPKDRFSAERLKGVDSTLKIQPAKLEDSAVYLCASSFSGGEYEKLFFGSGTQLSVL.

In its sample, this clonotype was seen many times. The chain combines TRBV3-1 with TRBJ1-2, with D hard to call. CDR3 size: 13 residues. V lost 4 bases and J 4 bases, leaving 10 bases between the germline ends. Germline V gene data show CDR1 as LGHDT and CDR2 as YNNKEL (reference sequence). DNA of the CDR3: TGTGCCAGCAGCCCGGTCGGCTCCTATGGCTACACCTTC. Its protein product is CASSPVGSYGYTF.

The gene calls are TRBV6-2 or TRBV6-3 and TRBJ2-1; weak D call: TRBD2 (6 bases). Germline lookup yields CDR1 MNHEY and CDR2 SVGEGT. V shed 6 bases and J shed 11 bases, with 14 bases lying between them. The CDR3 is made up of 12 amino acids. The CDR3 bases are TGTGCCAGCAGCCGGGGGACTCCCAAGCAGTTCTTC. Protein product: CASSRGTPKQFF.

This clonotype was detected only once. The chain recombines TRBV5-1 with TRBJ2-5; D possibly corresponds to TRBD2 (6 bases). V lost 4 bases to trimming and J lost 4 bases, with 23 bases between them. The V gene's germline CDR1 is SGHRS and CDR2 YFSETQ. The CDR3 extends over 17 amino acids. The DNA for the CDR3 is TGCGCCAGCAGCGGCACTAGCTATCGGTTTGGGTCAGAGACCCAGTACTTC. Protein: CASSGTSYRFGSETQYF.

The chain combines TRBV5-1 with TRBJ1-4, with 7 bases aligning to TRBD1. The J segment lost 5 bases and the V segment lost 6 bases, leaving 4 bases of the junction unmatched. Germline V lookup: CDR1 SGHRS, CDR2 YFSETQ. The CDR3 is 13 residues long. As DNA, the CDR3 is TGCGCCAGCAAGGGGGCCAGAAATGAAAAACTGTTTTTT. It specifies CASKGARNEKLFF.

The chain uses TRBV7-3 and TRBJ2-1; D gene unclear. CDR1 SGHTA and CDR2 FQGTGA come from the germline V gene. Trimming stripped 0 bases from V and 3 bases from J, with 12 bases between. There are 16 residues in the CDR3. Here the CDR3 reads CASSLTRPTNYNEQFF. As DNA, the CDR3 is TGTGCCAGCAGCTTAACAAGACCAACTAACTACAATGAGCAGTTCTTC.

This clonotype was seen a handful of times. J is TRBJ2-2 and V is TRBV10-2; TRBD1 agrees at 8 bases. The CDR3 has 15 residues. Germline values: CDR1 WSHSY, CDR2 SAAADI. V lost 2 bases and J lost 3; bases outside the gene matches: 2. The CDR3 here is CASSERTGYTGELFF. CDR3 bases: TGCGCCAGCAGTGAGAGGACAGGGTACACCGGGGAGCTGTTTTTT.

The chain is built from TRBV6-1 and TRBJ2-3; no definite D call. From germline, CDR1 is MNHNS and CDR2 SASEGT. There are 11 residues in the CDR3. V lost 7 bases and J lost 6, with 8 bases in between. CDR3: CASTREDTQYF. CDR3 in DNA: TGTGCCAGCACACGAGAGGATACGCAGTATTTT.

In nucleotides, the CDR3 is TGTGCCAGCACCCCCCTTGACAGTATCTCTCAGCCCCAGCATTTT. Translated: CASTPLDSISQPQHF. The V call is TRBV28, the J call TRBJ1-5; D perhaps matches TRBD1 (5 bases). Per germline, CDR1 MDHEN and CDR2 SYDVKM. V lost 7 bases to trimming and J lost 6 bases, with 19 bases between them. The CDR3 totals 15 residues.

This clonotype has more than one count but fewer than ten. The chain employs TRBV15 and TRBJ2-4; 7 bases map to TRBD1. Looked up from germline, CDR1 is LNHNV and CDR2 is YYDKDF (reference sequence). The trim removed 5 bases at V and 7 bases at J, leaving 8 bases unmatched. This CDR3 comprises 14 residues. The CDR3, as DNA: TGTGCCACCAGCTCCCGGGACAGAGATAACATTCAGTACTTC. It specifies CATSSRDRDNIQYF.

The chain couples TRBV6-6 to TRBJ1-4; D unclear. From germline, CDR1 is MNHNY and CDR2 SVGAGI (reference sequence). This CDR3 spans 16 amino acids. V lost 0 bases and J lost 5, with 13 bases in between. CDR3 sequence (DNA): TGTGCCAGCAGTTACTCGATAACACACCGCAATGAAAAACTGTTTTTT. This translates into CASSYSITHRNEKLFF.

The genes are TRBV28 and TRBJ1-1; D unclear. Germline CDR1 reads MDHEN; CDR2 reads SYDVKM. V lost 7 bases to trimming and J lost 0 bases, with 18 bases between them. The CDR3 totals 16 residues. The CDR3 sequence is CASTLGFGLVNTEAFF. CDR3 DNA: TGTGCCAGCACCCTAGGCTTTGGGCTGGTGAACACTGAAGCTTTCTTT. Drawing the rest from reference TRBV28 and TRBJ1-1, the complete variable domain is DVKVTQSSRYLVKRTGEKVFLECVQDMDHENMFWYRQDPGLGLRLIYFSYDVKMKEKGDIPEGYSVSREKKERFSLILESASTNQTSMYLCASTLGFGLVNTEAFFGQGTRLTVV.

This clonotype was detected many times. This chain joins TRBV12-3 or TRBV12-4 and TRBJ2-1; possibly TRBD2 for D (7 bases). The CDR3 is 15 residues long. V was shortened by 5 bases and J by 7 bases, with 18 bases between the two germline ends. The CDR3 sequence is CASSALRGLGNEQFF. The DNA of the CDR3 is TGTGCCAGCAGTGCCCTGCGGGGGCTGGGGAATGAGCAGTTCTTC.

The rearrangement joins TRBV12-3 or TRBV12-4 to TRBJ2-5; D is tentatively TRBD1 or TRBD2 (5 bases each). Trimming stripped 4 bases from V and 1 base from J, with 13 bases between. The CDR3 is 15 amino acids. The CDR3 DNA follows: TGTGCCAGCAGTTCTACCCCCGGGACCCAAGAGACCCAGTACTTC. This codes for CASSSTPGTQETQYF.

The CDR3 region is CASSSQSLQGPRMNTEAFF. CDR3 bases: TGTGCCAGCAGCTCGCAGAGCCTACAGGGGCCCCGGATGAACACTGAAGCTTTCTTT. V is TRBV5-4 and J is TRBJ1-1, with 7 bases fitting TRBD1. Germline trimming cut 3 bases from V and 0 bases from J; bases unmatched to any gene: 17. This CDR3 has 19 amino acids. Germline CDR1 and CDR2: SGHNT and YYREEE (reference sequence).

CDR3 sequence (DNA): TGCGCCAGCAGCTTGGCCTTGACAGAGACAGATACGCAGTATTTT. It yields the protein CASSLALTETDTQYF. This chain links TRBV5-1 with TRBJ2-3; the D gene is possibly TRBD1 (5 bases). The germline V and J ends were trimmed by 0 bases and 3 bases, with 11 bases remaining between them. CDR3 length equals 15 residues. Germline CDR1 is SGHRS and CDR2 is YFSETQ.

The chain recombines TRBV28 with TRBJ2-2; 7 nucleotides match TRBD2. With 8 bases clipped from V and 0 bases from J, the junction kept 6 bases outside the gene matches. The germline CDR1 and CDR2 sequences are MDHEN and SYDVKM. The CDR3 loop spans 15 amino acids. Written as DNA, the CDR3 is TGTGCCAGCGGGTACCTAGCGGCGAACACCGGGGAGCTGTTTTTT. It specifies CASGYLAANTGELFF.

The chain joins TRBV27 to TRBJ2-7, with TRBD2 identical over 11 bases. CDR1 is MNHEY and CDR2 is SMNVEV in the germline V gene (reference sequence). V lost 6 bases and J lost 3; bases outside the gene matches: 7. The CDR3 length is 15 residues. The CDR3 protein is CASRVAGGRFYEQYF. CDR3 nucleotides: TGTGCCAGCAGAGTAGCGGGAGGGCGCTTCTACGAGCAGTACTTC.

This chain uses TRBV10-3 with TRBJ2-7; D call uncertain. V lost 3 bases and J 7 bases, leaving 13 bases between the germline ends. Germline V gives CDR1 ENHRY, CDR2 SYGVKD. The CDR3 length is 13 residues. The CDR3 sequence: CAISDWDPLEQYF. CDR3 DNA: TGTGCCATCAGTGATTGGGATCCCTTGGAGCAGTACTTC.

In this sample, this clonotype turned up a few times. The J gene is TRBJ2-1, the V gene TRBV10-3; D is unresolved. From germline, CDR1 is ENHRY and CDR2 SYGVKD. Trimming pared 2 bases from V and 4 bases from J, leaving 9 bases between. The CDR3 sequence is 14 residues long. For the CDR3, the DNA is TGTGCCATCAGTGAGCAGGACGGATACAATGAGCAGTTCTTC. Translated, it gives CAISEQDGYNEQFF.

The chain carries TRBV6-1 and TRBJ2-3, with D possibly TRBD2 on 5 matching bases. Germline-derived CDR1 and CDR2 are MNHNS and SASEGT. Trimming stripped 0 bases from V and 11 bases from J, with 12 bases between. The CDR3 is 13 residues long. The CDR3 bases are TGTGCCAGCAGTGAAGCGCGGGTAACTCAGCAGTATTTT. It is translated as CASSEARVTQQYF.

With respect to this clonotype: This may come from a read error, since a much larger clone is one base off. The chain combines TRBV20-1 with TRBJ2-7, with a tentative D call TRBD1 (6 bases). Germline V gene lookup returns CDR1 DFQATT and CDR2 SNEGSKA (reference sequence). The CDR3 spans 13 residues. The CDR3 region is CSATRDTSCEQYF. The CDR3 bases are TGCAGTGCTACCCGGGACACATCCTGCGAGCAGTACTTC.

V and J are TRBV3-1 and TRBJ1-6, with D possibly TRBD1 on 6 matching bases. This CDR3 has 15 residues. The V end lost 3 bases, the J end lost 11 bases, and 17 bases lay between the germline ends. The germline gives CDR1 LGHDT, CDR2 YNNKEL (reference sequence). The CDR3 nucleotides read TGTGCCAGCAGCCACGGAAAGGGGACAAGGACACCCCTCCACTTT. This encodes CASSHGKGTRTPLHF.

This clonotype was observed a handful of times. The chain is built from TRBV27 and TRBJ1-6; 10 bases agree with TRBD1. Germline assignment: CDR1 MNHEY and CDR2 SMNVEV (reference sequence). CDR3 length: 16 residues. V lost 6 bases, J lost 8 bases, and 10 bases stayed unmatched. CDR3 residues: CASSKRTGGSDSPLHF. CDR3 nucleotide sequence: TGTGCCAGCAGCAAACGGACAGGGGGTTCTGATTCACCCCTCCACTTT.

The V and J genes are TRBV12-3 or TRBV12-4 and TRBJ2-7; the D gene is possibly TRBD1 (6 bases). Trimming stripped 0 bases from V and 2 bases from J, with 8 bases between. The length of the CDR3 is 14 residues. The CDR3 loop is CASSLATGPYEQYF. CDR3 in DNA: TGTGCCAGCAGTTTAGCGACAGGACCCTACGAGCAGTACTTC.

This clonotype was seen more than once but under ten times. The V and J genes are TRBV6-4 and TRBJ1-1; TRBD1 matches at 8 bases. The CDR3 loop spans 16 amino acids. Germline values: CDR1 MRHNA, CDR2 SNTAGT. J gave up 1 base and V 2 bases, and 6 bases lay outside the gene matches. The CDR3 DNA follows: TGTGCCAGCAGTGACCCCGGGACAGGAAAGAACACTGAAGCTTTCTTT. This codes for CASSDPGTGKNTEAFF.

The CDR3 protein is CASSYSSGGYEQYF. CDR3 in DNA: TGTGCCAGCAGTTACTCTTCGGGAGGGTACGAGCAGTACTTC. The chain recombines TRBV6-6 with TRBJ2-7; TRBD2 agrees at 8 bases. Germline-derived CDR1 and CDR2 are MNHNY and SVGAGI (reference sequence). This CDR3 region has 14 residues. The ends lost 0 bases at V and 4 bases at J; junction bases unmatched: 2.